Listed here is a single T cell receptor (beta chain). Libraries were prepared by immunoSEQ multiplex PCR; TCRdb keeps only in-frame clonotypes and omits some of them. The table records just over 50,000 clones, 95% to 97% of them present only once. This specimen belongs to a study of siplizumab effects on memory and regulatory T cells. CDR3 size: 16 residues. V dropped 2 bases and J dropped 0 bases, with 8 bases sitting between them. Germline V gene lookup returns CDR1 MNHEY and CDR2 SVGAGI. Material for sequencing was naive CD4+ T cells sorted from blood. This TCR was recovered from a human donor in good health. This chain connects TRBV6-5 to TRBJ2-6, with D tentatively TRBD1 (6 bases). The CDR3 sequence is CASSYGGVSGANVLTF. As DNA, the CDR3 is TGTGCCAGCAGTTACGGGGGCGTCTCTGGGGCCAACGTCCTGACTTTC.